This T cell receptor (beta chain) appears in the sequencing data of a study of blood T cell repertoires in COVID-19. For the study at large: Samples of COVID-19 (acute and convalescent) were obtained from the United States, Italy and Spain. The cDNA or gDNA used as material had been derived from T cells, B-cell-depleted T cells, or PBMCs.

Using immunoSEQ multiplex PCR, the repertoire was profiled, and TCRdb retains in-frame clones only, with some absent. The repertoire holds about 240,000 clones, with 82% as singletons. Germline CDR1 and CDR2: SQVTM and ANQGSEA. CDR3 length: 12 amino acids. The V end was cut by 7 bases, the J end by 1 base, with 10 bases between. The origin of this receptor is an older woman with acute or convalescent COVID-19. Material for sequencing was peripheral blood. The V and J genes are TRBV29-1 and TRBJ1-1; D is unclear. The CDR3 nucleotides read TGCAGCGGCGGGTTGGCGAACACTGAAGCTTTCTTT. It encodes CSGGLANTEAFF.